A selection of T cell receptor beta chains follows, all from one sample in a study of OX40 agonist ivuxolimab in advanced cancers. Sequencing was performed with immunoSEQ multiplex PCR; in TCRdb, only in-frame clones are kept and a portion is missing. The data hold tens of thousands of clones, with about 92% observed a single time. This sample comprised CD4+ or CD8+ T cells sorted from blood, obtained in a trial of the OX40 agonist ivuxolimab. The receptors here all came from an adult with an advanced solid tumor such as melanoma, head and neck, liver or kidney cancer. CDR3s include the opening cysteine and the closing phenylalanine or tryptophan. A D gene is named only where the DNA matches it firmly. Rows may omit the clone size; those that give it use once, few, many or a size class.

D gene,V gene,clone size,J gene,CDR3 protein,CDR3 DNA
NA,TRBV28,NA,TRBJ1-4,CASSRLTGNNNEKLFF,TGTGCCAGCAGTCGATTAACAGGGAATAATAATGAAAAACTGTTTTTT
TRBD1,TRBV5-5,NA,TRBJ1-2,CASSPSGTAGLGYTF,TGTGCCAGCAGCCCCTCCGGGACAGCTGGTCTCGGCTACACCTTC
NA,TRBV4-1,once,TRBJ1-1,CASSQGSNTEAFF,TGCGCCAGCAGCCAAGGCTCTAACACTGAAGCTTTCTTT
NA,TRBV28,once,TRBJ1-2,CASSGPRVNYGYTF,TGTGCCAGCAGTGGACCAAGGGTTAACTATGGCTACACCTTC
NA,TRBV14,NA,TRBJ1-4,CASSQFKGRYEKLFF,TGTGCCAGCAGCCAATTCAAGGGGCGGTACGAAAAACTGTTTTTT
NA,TRBV4-2,NA,TRBJ1-2,CASSHGPGKDGYTF,TGTGCCAGCAGCCATGGACCAGGGAAAGATGGCTACACCTTC
TRBD1,TRBV4-1,once,TRBJ1-1,CASSQVGQFIEAFF,TGCGCCAGCAGCCAAGTGGGACAGTTCATTGAAGCTTTCTTT
NA,TRBV4-3,NA,TRBJ1-1,CASSQDMGDTEAFF,TGCGCCAGCAGCCAAGATATGGGCGACACTGAAGCTTTCTTT
TRBD1,TRBV27,NA,TRBJ2-7,CASSPTGQGSSYEQYF,TGTGCCAGCAGTCCAACCGGACAGGGGAGCTCCTACGAGCAGTACTTC
NA,TRBV7-6,NA,TRBJ1-2,CASSPLQNYGYTF,TGTGCCAGCAGCCCACTCCAGAACTATGGCTACACCTTC
NA,TRBV28,once,TRBJ2-1,CASSSLASSYNEQFF,TGTGCCAGCAGCTCCCTTGCTAGCTCCTACAATGAGCAGTTCTTC
NA,TRBV10-3,NA,TRBJ1-1,CATRLGNTEAFF,TGTGCCACAAGACTGGGGAACACTGAAGCTTTCTTT
NA,TRBV25-1,once,TRBJ2-6,CASSVGTAVLTF,TGTGCCAGCAGTGTGGGGACTGCCGTCCTGACTTTC
TRBD2,TRBV5-6,NA,TRBJ2-1,CASSVAGGPYNEQFF,TGTGCCAGCAGCGTAGCGGGAGGGCCGTACAATGAGCAGTTCTTC
NA,TRBV13,NA,TRBJ2-3,CASSLERTLAGPSWDTQYF,TGTGCCAGCAGCTTAGAACGCACATTGGCGGGACCCTCCTGGGATACGCAGTATTTT
NA,TRBV7-6,NA,TRBJ2-5,CASSSEGLKETQYF,TGTGCCAGCAGCTCAGAGGGCCTAAAAGAGACCCAGTACTTC
TRBD1,TRBV29-1,few,TRBJ1-3,CSVERGQGGNTIYF,TGCAGCGTTGAAAGGGGACAGGGAGGAAACACCATATATTTT
TRBD2,TRBV4-3,NA,TRBJ2-7,CASSSIPGGEQYF,TGCGCCAGCAGCTCAATCCCGGGAGGCGAGCAGTACTTC
TRBD1,TRBV7-8,NA,TRBJ1-3,CASSLGPSSGTAFSGNTIYF,TGTGCCAGCAGCTTAGGACCCTCCTCTGGGACAGCATTCTCTGGAAACACCATATATTTT
TRBD1,TRBV7-7,NA,TRBJ2-7,CASSVGTGISYEQYF,TGTGCTAGCAGCGTAGGGACAGGGATCTCCTACGAGCAGTACTTC
NA,TRBV9,NA,TRBJ1-3,CASSGDKGSGNTIYF,TGTGCCAGCAGCGGAGATAAGGGCTCTGGAAACACCATATATTTT
NA,TRBV11-1,NA,TRBJ1-2,CASSISRPAVGYTF,TGTGCCAGCAGCATAAGTCGACCTGCCGTCGGCTACACCTTC
NA,TRBV11-2,NA,TRBJ2-7,CASSLQSYEQYF,TGTGCCAGCAGCTTACAGTCCTACGAGCAGTACTTC
NA,TRBV7-7,NA,TRBJ2-5,CASSLGLWQETQYF,TGTGCTAGCAGCTTAGGACTGTGGCAAGAGACCCAGTACTTC
TRBD2,TRBV10-3,few,TRBJ2-7,CALGEGHEQYF,TGTGCCTTAGGGGAGGGGCACGAGCAGTACTTC
NA,TRBV7-9,once,TRBJ2-7,CASSPSGGTHDEQYF,TGTGCCAGCAGCCCCTCTGGAGGGACGCACGACGAGCAGTACTTC
TRBD1,TRBV7-9,NA,TRBJ1-1,CASSYLSTGDTEAFF,TGTGCCAGCAGCTACCTATCCACAGGGGACACTGAAGCTTTCTTT
TRBD2,TRBV4-1,NA,TRBJ2-1,CASSQEPTSGSNNEQFF,TGCGCCAGCAGCCAAGAACCCACTAGCGGGAGCAATAATGAGCAGTTCTTC
TRBD1,TRBV9,NA,TRBJ2-7,CASSVDPGGSYEQYF,TGTGCCAGCAGCGTAGACCCAGGGGGCTCCTACGAGCAGTACTTC
TRBD2,TRBV13,NA,TRBJ2-7,CASRLAGGPTYEQYF,TGTGCCAGCAGATTAGCGGGGGGCCCGACCTACGAGCAGTACTTC
NA,TRBV7-9,NA,TRBJ1-4,CASSPSRGAAPATNEKLFF,TGTGCCAGCAGCCCATCTAGAGGGGCAGCGCCTGCAACTAATGAAAAACTGTTTTTT
NA,TRBV6-1,NA,TRBJ2-7,CASRPPGAAYEQYF,TGTGCCAGCAGGCCCCCAGGGGCGGCCTACGAGCAGTACTTC
TRBD1,TRBV7-2,NA,TRBJ2-7,CASSFGPQGADYEQYF,TGTGCCAGCAGCTTCGGACCTCAGGGGGCTGATTACGAGCAGTACTTC
NA,TRBV27,NA,TRBJ2-2,CASSGLGGLAGELFF,TGTGCCAGCAGTGGGTTGGGGGGCTTGGCCGGGGAGCTGTTTTTT
NA,TRBV5-4,NA,TRBJ2-4,CASSTQGEGDIQYF,TGTGCCAGCAGCACACAGGGGGAGGGGGACATTCAGTACTTC